This T cell receptor beta chain derives from a study of Graves' ophthalmopathy and Graves' hyperthyroidism. Study summary: The term stable hyperthyroidism indicated an absence of ophthalmopathy within 18 months of follow-up.

The sample holds a few counts of this clonotype. The authors amplified TCR beta CDR3 regions, and they did so from RNA transcripts for repertoire sequencing. RT-PCR in the first round used HTBI primers; a second-round multiplex PCR followed. TCRdb re-analysed the multiplex PCR reads in MiXCR, keeping a single row per CDR3 protein. Here the sample spans approximately 1.2 million distinct CDR3 sequences, around a third being singletons. The CDR3 extends over 14 amino acids. Germline CDR1 and CDR2: MNHNY and SVGAGI (reference sequence). Trimming removed 0 bases from V and 5 bases from J, with 10 bases in between.

J is TRBJ2-5 and V is TRBV6-6; D call uncertain. Specimen: peripheral blood or thyroid tissue (not recorded which). The receptor was isolated from an adult man with Graves' hyperthyroidism. CDR3 sequence reads: CASSYSIVMETQYF. CDR3 sequence (DNA): TGTGCCAGCAGTTACTCGATAGTAATGGAGACCCAGTACTTC.